The source of this TCR beta chain is a study of blood T cell repertoires in COVID-19. Study at large: The United States, Italy and Spain supplied acute and convalescent COVID-19 samples.

Original data processing: How many nucleated cells were present was estimated from reference gene primer amplification. TCRdb's copy holds only in-frame clones and misses some; the assay was immunoSEQ multiplex PCR. V, J and clone size were drawn from that table, and D and trimming were deduced from the DNA. Altogether 360,000 or so clones are present, nearly 90% being singletons, with the ten largest covering 5% to 8.5%. The CDR3 has 15 residues. V gave up 2 bases and J gave up 1 base, with 11 bases separating them. CDR1 is MNHEY and CDR2 is SMNVEV in the germline V gene (reference sequence). The chain is built from TRBV27 and TRBJ1-1; D perhaps matches TRBD1 (6 bases). The sample was peripheral blood. The source of this sequence is a young man with active or convalescent COVID-19. This CDR3 reads CASSLLGGANTEAFF. The CDR3 DNA is TGTGCCAGCAGTTTACTCGGGGGGGCGAACACTGAAGCTTTCTTT.